Given below is one TCR beta chain in context. The data were obtained in a study of shared clonotypes between healthy human individuals. Here immunoSEQ multiplex PCR was the method, and the copy in TCRdb shows in-frame clones only, minus some. The sample contains 2 million to 2.5 million clones, approximately 93% of which appear only once. The germline gives CDR1 KGHSH, CDR2 LQKENI. The CDR3 length is 13 residues. The V end lost 4 bases, the J end lost 4 bases, and 11 bases lay between the germline ends. The TCR was taken from a man in his late teens or twenties in good health. Some clones in this sample may be carry-over from other donors' samples. The J gene is TRBJ2-7, the V gene TRBV18, with a weak D call TRBD2 (6 bases). The material sequenced was naive CD4+ T cells from PBMCs. Subset here: CD45RA+ positively selected. In DNA, the CDR3 is TGTGCCAGCTCACATGGGCGGGAATACGAGCAGTACTTC. This sequence encodes CASSHGREYEQYF.